This T cell receptor beta chain appears in the sequencing data of a study of blood T cell repertoires in COVID-19. Whole-study context: COVID-19 samples collected from the United States, Italy and Spain covered acute and convalescent phases. T cells, B-cell-depleted T cells, or PBMCs provided the cDNA or gDNA that served as material.

Donors were grouped by their self-reported clinical history. Deletions cut 1 base from V and 7 bases from J, with 15 bases between. Germline loops: CDR1 MDHEN, CDR2 SYDVKM. CDR3 size: 15 residues. Per the authors' pipeline: Using reference gene primer amplification, nucleated cell counts were estimated. Data came from immunoSEQ multiplex PCR; TCRdb stores just in-frame clones and leaves some out. V, J and clone size reflect that table, while D and trimming were determined from the DNA. The sample has 280,000 or so clones, nearly 90% seen once; the top ten hold 1.5% to 2%. This TCR was sampled from a woman aged 18-35 years with acute COVID-19. This rearrangement joins TRBV28 to TRBJ2-3, with D perhaps TRBD2 (5 bases). Sequencing input: PBMCs or T cells enriched from blood (not recorded which). The CDR3 DNA sequence: TGTGCCAGCAGTTTATCCTTCCCTAGCATACATACGCAGTATTTT. Its translation is CASSLSFPSIHTQYF.